This T cell receptor (beta chain) was sequenced in a study of CD8 T cells in Susac syndrome. A single count supports this clonotype. Sequencing of TCR beta, carried out with a high-throughput approach, was applied to CD8+ and CD4+ T cells from the blood. It was negative isolation that provided the CD8+ and CD4+ T cells, whereas TEMRA cells were enriched by FACS. V lost 0 bases and J 0 bases, leaving 8 bases between the germline ends. CDR1 is MNHEY, CDR2 SVGAGI, per germline. The CDR3 consists of 15 residues. RNA was extracted with the RNeasy kit, and a quantity of roughly 0.45 to 1 ug was reverse transcribed using random hexamers. TCRdb analysed the immunoSEQ multiplex PCR reads with MiXCR anew, one entry per CDR3 protein. The data show over 150,000 distinct CDR3 sequences, roughly 92% seen once.

The chain is built from TRBV6-5 and TRBJ1-1, with D uncertain. The clonotype was recovered from a human donor with multiple sclerosis. Sequencing input: CD4+ T cells from PBMCs. The CDR3 loop reads CASSYSIIMNTEAFF. In nucleotides, the CDR3 is TGTGCCAGCAGTTACTCGATCATCATGAACACTGAAGCTTTCTTT.